The clone carrying this T cell receptor beta chain was seen once. Antigen unknown. The assay was immunoSEQ multiplex PCR, and TCRdb's table has in-frame clones only and misses some. The profile covers over 50,000 clones, with over 70% appearing a single time and about 15% taken by the ten largest. Each patient experienced a relapse that followed autologous stem cell transplantation, and brentuximab vedotin exposure varied. The data belong to a study of PD-1 blockade in classical Hodgkin lymphoma. Broader study findings: Nivolumab initiated under 1 year post-ASCT led to patient exclusion. Baseline TCR diversity was reportedly lower in newly diagnosed patients than in healthy donors. It was reported as lower still in relapsed/refractory patients.

J gave up 1 base and V 0 bases, and 6 bases lay outside the gene matches. Germline assignment: CDR1 SGDLS and CDR2 YYNGEE. This CDR3 spans 16 amino acids. This rearrangement joins TRBV9 to TRBJ2-5; TRBD1 aligns across 7 bases. The TCR was taken from a human donor with classical Hodgkin lymphoma. The sample in question was peripheral blood mononuclear cells (PBMCs), obtained at baseline. Here the CDR3 reads CASSVGVGTVQETQYF. The CDR3, as DNA: TGTGCCAGCAGCGTAGGCGTAGGGACAGTCCAAGAGACCCAGTACTTC.